The next 24 T cell receptor beta chains were all read from a single sample in a study of molecular identifiers for immune sequencing clone quantification. TCRdb independently ran MiXCR on the PCR reads; one entry per CDR3 protein. The table includes about 640,000 distinct CDR3 sequences, about 20% detected once. The specimen sequenced was naive CD8+ T cells from blood, with Jurkat cell RNA spiked in. Subset indicated: FACS-sorted CD8+CD4-CCR7+CD45RA+ naive T cells. Receptors originate from a human donor in good health. Some libraries in this study had Jurkat cell RNA spiked in.

This clonotype was seen many times. The chain uses TRBV7-9 and TRBJ1-1; D is undetermined. The CDR3 covers 14 residues. Germline CDR1 reads SEHNR; CDR2 reads FQNEAQ (reference sequence). Trimming stripped 1 base from V and 3 bases from J, with 9 bases between. The CDR3 is CASSLGSGDTEAFF. CDR3 bases: TGTGCCAGCAGCTTAGGATCCGGTGACACTGAAGCTTTCTTT.

The chain's CDR3 is CSVLNTGELFF. The CDR3 coding sequence is TGCAGCGTGCTAAACACCGGGGAGCTGTTTTTT. The J gene is TRBJ2-2, the V gene TRBV29-1; no clear D. The ends were cut back, 6 bases at V and 2 bases at J, with 4 bases in the middle. Per germline, CDR1 SQVTM and CDR2 ANQGSEA. This CDR3 contains 11 residues.

This clonotype was counted a few times. The chain carries TRBV6-2 or TRBV6-3 and TRBJ2-7; 7 nucleotides agree with TRBD2. Per the germline V gene, CDR1 is MNHEY and CDR2 is SVGEGT. V trimming: 3 bases; J trimming: 6 bases; junction bases outside the gene matches: 11. The CDR3 consists of 15 residues. CDR3 coding DNA: TGTGCCAGCAGTTATGTCATACTAGCGTCGAGCGAGCAGTACTTC. Translated: CASSYVILASSEQYF.

This clonotype has a handful of counts. The rearrangement uses TRBV12-5 and TRBJ2-3, with D perhaps TRBD2 (7 bases). Germline V gene sequence: CDR1 LGHNT, CDR2 FRNRAP. The CDR3 runs to 17 residues. V was trimmed by 0 bases and J by 6 bases, leaving 19 bases between them. The CDR3 nucleotides read TGTGCTAGTGGTTTGGTGCGGGGGCGGGAACTTGGTGATACGCAGTATTTT. It specifies CASGLVRGRELGDTQYF.

The chain combines TRBV7-6 with TRBJ2-7; D is ambiguous. Trimming cost V 2 bases and J 5 bases, with 7 bases left between them. Germline values: CDR1 SGHVS, CDR2 FNYEAQ. This CDR3 spans 12 amino acids. In nucleotides, the CDR3 is TGTGCCAGCAGCTTAATAGGGAACGAGCAGTACTTC. Translating gives CASSLIGNEQYF.

The gene calls are TRBV6-5 and TRBJ2-1, with 11 bases fitting TRBD2. Germline loops: CDR1 MNHEY, CDR2 SVGAGI. The CDR3 has 16 residues. The trim removed 6 bases at V and 0 bases at J, leaving 4 bases unmatched. CDR3 in DNA: TGTGCCAGCAGCGACACTAGCGGGAGCTCCTACAATGAGCAGTTCTTC. It specifies CASSDTSGSSYNEQFF.

The table lists this clonotype with many counts. This chain links TRBV7-3 with TRBJ2-3, with 11 bases lining up with TRBD2. Germline loops: CDR1 SGHTA, CDR2 FQGTGA. The CDR3 has 16 residues. V shed 5 bases and J 1 base; nucleotides not matched to a gene: 5. The CDR3 coding sequence is TGTGCCAGCAGCCCCTCGGGACTAGCGGGCACAGATACGCAGTATTTT. Amino acid sequence: CASSPSGLAGTDTQYF. Variable domain in full (rest from reference TRBV7-3 and TRBJ2-3): GAGVSQTPSNKVTEKGKYVELRCDPISGHTALYWYRQSLGQGPEFLIYFQGTGAADDSGLPNDRFFAVRPEGSVSTLKIQRTERGDSAVYLCASSPSGLAGTDTQYFGPGTRLTVL.

On this clonotype: A much more abundant neighbour one base away suggests this may be a read error. The CDR3 region is CASSLVGTSPYEQCF. The CDR3 DNA reads TGTGCCAGCAGCCTAGTAGGGACTAGCCCCTACGAGCAGTGCTTC. V gene TRBV28 combines with J gene TRBJ2-7, with 9 bases that match TRBD2. This CDR3 is built from 15 residues. Germline lookup yields CDR1 MDHEN and CDR2 SYDVKM.

This clonotype was picked up a small number of times. The CDR3 loop is CASSVPTSGGRYEQYF. The CDR3 nucleotides are TGTGCCAGCAGTGTCCCCACTAGCGGGGGCCGTTACGAGCAGTACTTC. This chain joins TRBV2 and TRBJ2-7, with TRBD2 identical over 11 bases. Germline-derived CDR1 and CDR2 are SNHLY and FYNNEI. V gave up 4 bases and J gave up 4 bases; unmatched junction bases: 9. The CDR3 consists of 16 residues.

This clonotype appeared once. A much larger clone is a single base away; this may be a read error. Here the CDR3 omits its conserved ending phenylalanine or tryptophan, so a read error is the likely source. The chain couples TRBV18 to TRBJ2-2, with 9 bases aligning to TRBD1. In germline, CDR1 is KGHSH, CDR2 LQKENI. The CDR3 consists of 21 residues. After removal of 4 bases from V and 3 bases from J, the junction contained 21 bases not matched to a gene. The DNA for the CDR3 is TGTGCCAGCTCACGGAAAACGGGACAGGGAATAACGGACCTATACACCGGGGAGCTGTTTCTT. It translates to CASSRKTGQGITDLYTGELFL.

This clonotype turned up a few times. V usage is TRBV6-2 or TRBV6-3 and J usage is TRBJ2-1; the match to TRBD2 covers 14 bases. Germline loops: CDR1 MNHEY, CDR2 SVGEGT. The CDR3 runs 16 residues. Germline trimming cut 5 bases from V and 7 bases from J; bases unmatched to any gene: 7. CDR3 region: CASSRRTSGRYNEQFF. CDR3 nucleotides: TGTGCCAGCAGTCGCCGGACTAGCGGGAGGTATAATGAGCAGTTCTTC.

This clonotype was detected a few times. This chain links TRBV7-9 with TRBJ2-5; D remains ambiguous. There are 15 residues in the CDR3. With 2 bases removed from V and 3 bases from J, the gap between germline ends came to 13 bases. The germline V gene encodes CDR1 SEHNR and CDR2 FQNEAQ (reference sequence). The chain's CDR3 is CASSLNSGWEETQYF. CDR3 coding DNA: TGTGCCAGCAGCTTAAATTCTGGGTGGGAAGAGACCCAGTACTTC.

The table lists this clonotype with many counts. The genes are TRBV7-3 and TRBJ2-5, with D perhaps matching TRBD2 (6 bases). This CDR3 has 13 residues. V was shortened by 2 bases and J by 6 bases, with 10 bases between the two germline ends. Germline lookup yields CDR1 SGHTA and CDR2 FQGTGA. CDR3 DNA sequence: TGTGCCAGCAGCTTATGGGGAGGACAGACCCAGTACTTC. Amino acids: CASSLWGGQTQYF.

This clonotype was recorded many times. The chain is built from TRBV28 and TRBJ2-3; 7 bases are a match to TRBD2. Unmatched junction bases numbered 17, after V lost 7 bases and J lost 4 bases. Germline values: CDR1 MDHEN, CDR2 SYDVKM. This CDR3 is 17 amino acids long. The CDR3, as DNA: TGTGCCAGCACTTCCCTTTCTGGGGGAGGGTGGCCAGATACGCAGTATTTT. Amino acids: CASTSLSGGGWPDTQYF.

The chain uses TRBV5-6 and TRBJ1-1; TRBD1 aligns across 9 bases. From germline, CDR1 is SGHDT and CDR2 YYEEEE. V shed 3 bases and J 7 bases; nucleotides not matched to a gene: 7. The CDR3 extends over 14 amino acids. The CDR3 loop reads CASSYRQGGGEAFF. The DNA of the CDR3 is TGTGCCAGCAGCTATCGACAGGGGGGGGGTGAAGCTTTCTTT.

In this sample, this clonotype turned up a few times. This rearrangement joins TRBV7-9 to TRBJ1-5, with 8 positions matching TRBD1. Losses at the gene ends were 1 base for V and 6 bases for J; bases not matched to a gene: 8. Germline V gene sequence: CDR1 SEHNR, CDR2 FQNEAQ (reference sequence). CDR3 length: 16 residues. CDR3 coding DNA: TGTGCCAGCAGCTTAGACGGACAGGGAAAGATTCAGCCCCAGCATTTT. Amino acid sequence: CASSLDGQGKIQPQHF.

This clonotype was recorded many times. CDR3 sequence reads: CASSLGVSGRSYEQYF. CDR3 bases: TGTGCCAGCAGCTTAGGTGTATCGGGCCGCTCCTACGAGCAGTACTTC. The chain employs TRBV11-2 and TRBJ2-7; D unclear. There are 16 residues in the CDR3. The germline CDR1 and CDR2 sequences are SGHAT and FQNNGV. Deletions cut 1 base from V and 0 bases from J, with 13 bases between.

With regard to this clonotype: With a much larger clone just one base away, this may be a read error. No conserved phenylalanine or tryptophan ends this CDR3, so it is likely a read error. Here the CDR3 reads CASSSTSGDYYEQYS. The CDR3 DNA is TGCGCCAGCAGCTCAACTAGCGGAGACTACTACGAGCAGTACTCC. The V gene is TRBV5-1, the J gene TRBJ2-7; 8 bases align to TRBD2. Germline V lookup: CDR1 SGHRS, CDR2 YFSETQ. This CDR3 is built from 15 residues. V lost 3 bases, J lost 3 bases, and 8 bases stayed unmatched.

CDR3 residues: CASSQDQPAPSYEQYF. The CDR3 DNA sequence: TGCGCCAGCAGCCAAGATCAGCCAGCCCCATCCTACGAGCAGTACTTC. J is TRBJ2-7 and V is TRBV4-1; no definite D call. The CDR3 has 16 residues. Trimming cost V 0 bases and J 1 base, with 13 bases left between them. Germline-derived CDR1 and CDR2 are MGHRA and YSYEKL.

The sample holds many counts of this clonotype. This chain uses TRBV5-4 with TRBJ2-7; D possibly matches TRBD1 or TRBD2 (6 bases each). Trimming pared 2 bases from V and 4 bases from J, leaving 13 bases between. Germline values: CDR1 SGHNT, CDR2 YYREEE (reference sequence). The CDR3 covers 14 residues. The CDR3 region is CASSFAPGAYEQYF. The CDR3 coding sequence is TGTGCCAGCAGCTTCGCCCCGGGGGCTTACGAGCAGTACTTC.

Of note for this clonotype: This may stem from a read error, because a much larger clone lies one nucleotide away. The V and J genes are TRBV5-5 and TRBJ2-1; TRBD2 agrees at 9 bases. This CDR3 comprises 15 residues. CDR1 and CDR2 from the germline V gene are SGHKS and YYEKEE (reference sequence). The CDR3: CTSTPGTSNYNEQFF. The CDR3 DNA reads as TGTACCAGCACCCCCGGGACTAGCAACTACAATGAGCAGTTCTTC.

This clonotype was seen ten or more times. The V gene is TRBV29-1, the J gene TRBJ2-2; D is undetermined. The germline V gene has CDR1 SQVTM and CDR2 ANQGSEA. Trimming pared 7 bases from V and 2 bases from J, leaving 14 bases between. This CDR3 is built from 14 residues. CDR3 sequence reads: CSAEPATNTGELFF. The DNA of the CDR3 is TGCAGCGCCGAGCCAGCCACAAACACCGGGGAGCTGTTTTTT.

Notes on this clonotype: This may be a read error, as it is one base from a much larger clone. V usage is TRBV4-1 and J usage is TRBJ2-1; a weak D match, TRBD1 (5 bases). CDR1 is MGHRA and CDR2 is YSYEKL in the germline V gene. The CDR3 is 15 residues long. Trimming took 1 base from V and 5 from J, leaving 12 bases between them. The DNA of the CDR3 is TGCGCCAGCAGCCAAGTGCAGGGTTCCCACAATGAGCAGTTCTTC. Its protein product is CASSQVQGSHNEQFF.

In its sample, this clonotype was seen many times. The V and J genes are TRBV12-3 or TRBV12-4 and TRBJ2-3; D may be TRBD1 or TRBD2 (5 bases each). With 3 bases removed from V and 4 bases from J, the gap between germline ends came to 26 bases. This CDR3 contains 19 residues. CDR3 amino acids: CASSFGDPARVASADTQYF. In nucleotides, the CDR3 is TGTGCCAGCAGTTTTGGGGACCCCGCCCGGGTCGCGAGCGCAGATACGCAGTATTTT.